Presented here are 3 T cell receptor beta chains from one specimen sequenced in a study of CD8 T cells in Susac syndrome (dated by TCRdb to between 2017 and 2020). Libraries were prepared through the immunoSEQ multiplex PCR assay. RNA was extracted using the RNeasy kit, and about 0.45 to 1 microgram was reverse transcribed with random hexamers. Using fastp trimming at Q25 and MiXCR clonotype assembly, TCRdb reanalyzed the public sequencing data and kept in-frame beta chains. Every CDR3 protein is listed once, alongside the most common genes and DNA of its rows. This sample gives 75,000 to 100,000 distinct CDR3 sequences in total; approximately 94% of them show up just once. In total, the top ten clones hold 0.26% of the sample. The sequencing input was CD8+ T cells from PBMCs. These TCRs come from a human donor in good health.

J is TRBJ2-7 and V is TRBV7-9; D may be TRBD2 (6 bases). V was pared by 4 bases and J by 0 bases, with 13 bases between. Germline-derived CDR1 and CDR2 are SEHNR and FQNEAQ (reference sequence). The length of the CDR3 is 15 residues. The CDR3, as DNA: TGTGCCAGCAGCTCCAAAGCCGGGAGCTCCTACGAGCAGTACGTC. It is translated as CASSSKAGSSYEQYV.

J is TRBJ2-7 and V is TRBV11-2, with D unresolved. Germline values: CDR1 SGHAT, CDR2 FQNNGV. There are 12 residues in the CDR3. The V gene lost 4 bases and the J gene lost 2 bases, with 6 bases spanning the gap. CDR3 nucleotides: TGTGCCAGCAGCTCCCCCCCCTACGAGCAGTACGTC. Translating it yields CASSSPPYEQYV.

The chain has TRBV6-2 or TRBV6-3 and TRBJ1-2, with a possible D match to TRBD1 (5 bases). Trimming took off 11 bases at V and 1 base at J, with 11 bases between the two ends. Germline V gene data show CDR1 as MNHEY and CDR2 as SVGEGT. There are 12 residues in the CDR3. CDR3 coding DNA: TGTGCCGCTCTCGGGGGTAACTATGGCTACACCTTC. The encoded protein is CAALGGNYGYTF.